A single sample is the source of the 32 T cell receptor delta chains below, sequenced in a study of gammadelta T cells in human blood. TCRdb reprocessed the RT-PCR reads through CATT. The sample has about 1,900 delta-chain clones, around 2.8% seen once. Sequencing was done on a sample of Vgamma9Vdelta2 gamma-delta T cells from fetal blood. The receptor source for this set is a human fetus.

This clone qualifies as medium-sized. Other DNA variants within this sample encode the same CDR3. The genes are TRDV2 and TRDJ2, with 9 bases fitting TRDD3. The V segment lost 3 bases and the J segment 0 bases; nucleotides outside the gene matches: 1. Germline V gene data show CDR1 as GEAIGNYY and CDR2 as EKD. The CDR3 has 15 amino acids. The CDR3 sequence: CACDYWGTLTAQLFF. CDR3 coding DNA: TGTGCCTGTGACTACTGGGGGACTTTGACAGCACAACTCTTCTTT.

By frequency in the sample, this clone is medium-sized. The chain joins TRDV2 to TRDJ3; 13 bases map to TRDD3. CDR1 is GEAIGNYY and CDR2 is EKD in the germline V gene. Trimming took 0 bases from V and 0 from J; bases not matched to a gene: 13. This CDR3 is built from 23 residues. The CDR3 DNA reads as TGTGCCTGTGACACCGTTACACTGGGGGATACGCCCAACAGCTCCTGGGACACCCGACAGATGTTTTTC. It yields the protein CACDTVTLGDTPNSSWDTRQMFF.

In its sample, this clone ranks as medium-sized. The V call is TRDV2, the J call TRDJ3, with 13 bases matching TRDD3. CDR3 length equals 19 residues. CDR1 is GEAIGNYY, CDR2 EKD, per germline. After removal of 0 bases from V and 2 bases from J, the junction contained 3 bases not matched to a gene. The CDR3 nucleotides read TGTGCCTGTGACACCGTACTGGGGGATACGGCCTGGGACACCCGACAGATGTTTTTC. Encoded protein: CACDTVLGDTAWDTRQMFF.

This clone appeared a few times. V usage is TRDV2 and J usage is TRDJ3, with TRDD3 matching 8 bases. Germline assignment: CDR1 GEAIGNYY and CDR2 EKD. Trimming took 3 bases from V and 0 from J; bases not matched to a gene: 9. The CDR3 is 19 amino acids. CDR3 in DNA: TGTGCCTGTGACTCAATACTGGGGGCCGGCTCCTGGGACACCCGACAGATGTTTTTC. Translation: CACDSILGAGSWDTRQMFF.

This clone is termed medium-sized. This chain joins TRDV2 and TRDJ3, with 12 positions matching TRDD3. The CDR3 spans 19 residues. Germline CDR1 is GEAIGNYY and CDR2 is EKD. V was pared by 0 bases and J by 2 bases, with 4 bases of the junction left unmatched. The CDR3 DNA is TGTGCCTGTGACACCGCTGGGGGATACGCGGCCTGGGACACCCGACAGATGTTTTTC. This codes for CACDTAGGYAAWDTRQMFF.

This clone is labeled medium-sized. Given a much more abundant clone one base away, this may be a read error. This sequence joins TRDV2 and TRDJ1; 11 nucleotides match TRDD3. The V gene end was trimmed by 2 bases and the J gene end by 0 bases; junction bases not matched to a gene: 4. The CDR3 length is 16 residues. Germline V gives CDR1 GEAIGNYY, CDR2 EKD. The CDR3 is CACDILGDKYTDKLIF. The CDR3 DNA reads TGTGCCTGTGACATACTGGGGGATAAGTACACCGATAAACTCATCTTT.

This clone ranks as large (0.1 to 1%). The rearrangement joins TRDV2 to TRDJ1; TRDD3 matches 13 bases. The CDR3 loop spans 18 amino acids. The germline V gene encodes CDR1 GEAIGNYY and CDR2 EKD. The V gene end was trimmed by 3 bases and the J gene end by 0 bases; junction bases not matched to a gene: 9. The chain's CDR3 is CACDPVLGDTPYTDKLIF. The CDR3 nucleotides are TGTGCCTGTGACCCCGTACTGGGGGATACGCCGTACACCGATAAACTCATCTTT.

By proportion, this clone is medium-sized. This specimen includes other DNA sequences encoding the same CDR3. The chain has TRDV2 and TRDJ3; 9 bases are a match to TRDD3. Per germline, CDR1 GEAIGNYY and CDR2 EKD. The CDR3 length is 19 residues. V dropped 2 bases and J dropped 0; count of bases not matched to a gene: 7. In nucleotides, the CDR3 is TGTGCCTGTGACAGTACTGGGGGACCTAGCTCCTGGGACACCCGACAGATGTTTTTC. Its translation: CACDSTGGPSSWDTRQMFF.

In this sample, this clone turned up a few times. No V gene was called, though TRDJ2 was called as the J gene. The CDR3 totals 10 residues. In DNA, the CDR3 is TGTAGTGCTTTGACAGCACAACTCTTCTTT. Amino acid sequence: CSALTAQLFF.

The table lists this clone with a few counts. Being one base from a much bigger clone, this may be a read error. Other DNA sequences in this sample translate to the same CDR3. The V and J genes are TRDV2 and TRDJ3; TRDD3 matches 9 bases. Trimming took 0 bases from V and 0 from J; bases not matched to a gene: 5. CDR3 length equals 19 residues. CDR1 GEAIGNYY and CDR2 EKD come from the germline V gene. The CDR3 is CACDTVLGDSSWDTRQMFF. The CDR3 nucleotides are TGTGCCTGTGACACCGTACTGGGGGACAGCTCCTGGGACACCCGACAGATGTTTTTC.

The rearrangement joins TRDV2 to TRDJ3; 7 bases match TRDD3. Trimming removed 0 bases from V and 1 base from J; junction bases left unmatched: 5. Per germline, CDR1 GEAIGNYY and CDR2 EKD. This CDR3 comprises 18 residues. The CDR3 loop reads CACDTWGSLSWDTRQMFF. CDR3 bases: TGTGCCTGTGACACCTGGGGGAGCCTTTCCTGGGACACCCGACAGATGTTTTTC.

By sample share, this clone is medium-sized. The V gene is TRDV2, the J gene TRDJ3, with TRDD3 identical over 9 bases. The CDR3 is 18 amino acids. With V trimmed by 0 bases and J by 3 bases, 5 bases remained unmatched. Germline values: CDR1 GEAIGNYY, CDR2 EKD. CDR3 region: CACDTVGDTGWDTRQMFF. In nucleotides, the CDR3 is TGTGCCTGTGACACCGTAGGGGATACGGGCTGGGACACCCGACAGATGTTTTTC.

To note about this clone: TCRdb's listed protein matches a much larger clone and diverges from this DNA's translation at residue 14, likely through a read error; the protein shown comes from the DNA. This chain links TRDV2 with TRDJ2, with 12 bases lining up with TRDD3. The germline V gene has CDR1 GEAIGNYY and CDR2 EKD. The CDR3 contains 16 residues. The DNA of the CDR3 is TGTGCCTGTGACGTACTGGGGGATACTTTGACAGCACAACGCTTCTTT. Translation: CACDVLGDTLTAQRFF.

By share, this clone counts as medium-sized. The identical CDR3 is also encoded by other nucleotide sequences in the sample. This chain links TRDV2 with TRDJ3; D is unclear. CDR1 is GEAIGNYY, CDR2 EKD, per germline. The CDR3 is 17 residues long. Trimming took 0 bases from V and 0 from J, leaving 8 bases between them. For the CDR3, the DNA is TGTGCCTGTGACACCGTACTGAGCTCCTGGGACACCCGACAGATGTTTTTC. It encodes CACDTVLSSWDTRQMFF.

By frequency in the sample, this clone is medium-sized. The rearrangement uses TRDV2 and TRDJ1, with D perhaps matching TRDD3 (6 bases). Germline V gene data show CDR1 as GEAIGNYY and CDR2 as EKD. Trimming took off 0 bases at V and 5 bases at J, with 9 bases between the two ends. This CDR3 has 13 residues. The CDR3 is CACDTWGWDKLIF. In nucleotides, the CDR3 is TGTGCCTGTGACACCTGGGGATGGGATAAACTCATCTTT.

The table lists this clone with a few counts. TCRdb's listed protein matches a much larger clone and diverges from this DNA's translation at residue 7, likely through a read error; the protein shown comes from the DNA. J is TRDJ3 and V is TRDV2; 9 bases map to TRDD3. The CDR3 extends over 16 amino acids. Germline V gene sequence: CDR1 GEAIGNYY, CDR2 EKD. J was trimmed by 0 bases and V by 5 bases; bases with no gene match: 1. CDR3 DNA: TGTGCCTGTGCTGGGGGATTCTCCTGGGACACCCGACAGATGTTTTTC. Protein sequence: CACAGGFSWDTRQMFF.

In this sample, this clone is large (0.1 to 1%). V usage is TRDV2 and J usage is TRDJ3, with TRDD3 identical over 11 bases. Trimming removed 2 bases from V and 0 bases from J; junction bases left unmatched: 2. Germline V gene data show CDR1 as GEAIGNYY and CDR2 as EKD. The CDR3 contains 18 residues. DNA of the CDR3: TGTGCCTGTGACATACTGGGGGATAGCTCCTGGGACACCCGACAGATGTTTTTC. Encoded protein: CACDILGDSSWDTRQMFF.

This clone is labeled as medium-sized. The chain joins TRDV2 to TRDJ1; 9 positions agree with TRDD3. There are 14 residues in the CDR3. CDR1 GEAIGNYY and CDR2 EKD come from the germline V gene. V was clipped by 3 bases and J by 2 bases; unmatched bases: 3. CDR3 bases: TGTGCCTGTGACTTCCTGGGGGATACCGATAAACTCATCTTT. Translation gives CACDFLGDTDKLIF.

In this sample, this clone turned up a few times. Distinct nucleotide sequences in the sample also encode this CDR3. The chain is built from TRDV2 and TRDJ3, with D possibly matching TRDD3 (6 bases). The CDR3 loop spans 18 amino acids. V gave up 0 bases and J gave up 0 bases, with 11 bases separating them. Germline CDR1 reads GEAIGNYY; CDR2 reads EKD. The CDR3 here is CACDTWGPSSWDTRQMFF. CDR3 nucleotide sequence: TGTGCCTGTGACACCTGGGGGCCGAGCTCCTGGGACACCCGACAGATGTTTTTC.

This clone is judged medium-sized (0.01 to 0.1%). This rearrangement joins TRDV2 to TRDJ2; TRDD3 agrees at 10 bases. V shed 3 bases and J 4 bases; nucleotides not matched to a gene: 4. Per germline, CDR1 GEAIGNYY and CDR2 EKD. CDR3 length equals 15 residues. The CDR3, as DNA: TGTGCCTGTGACGTACTGGGGGATGCGACAGCACAACTCTTCTTT. Residues: CACDVLGDATAQLFF.

With regard to this clone: A much more abundant neighbour one base away suggests this may be a read error. Other DNA sequences in the sample encode the same CDR3. The J gene is TRDJ2, the V gene TRDV2; TRDD3 aligns across 7 bases. The CDR3 totals 16 residues. The V gene's germline CDR1 is GEAIGNYY and CDR2 EKD. This CDR3 reads CACDTVGGALTAQLFF. The CDR3 nucleotides read TGTGCCTGTGACACCGTTGGGGGAGCTTTGACCGCACAACTCTTCTTT.

Judged by abundance, this clone is medium-sized. The chain joins TRDV2 to TRDJ1; 12 bases are shared with TRDD3. Unmatched junction bases numbered 10, after V lost 0 bases and J lost 0 bases. CDR1 is GEAIGNYY and CDR2 is EKD in the germline V gene. The CDR3 has 19 amino acids. In nucleotides, the CDR3 is TGTGCCTGTGACACCGTGAGTACTGGGGGATACCCTCACACCGATAAACTCATCTTT. This codes for CACDTVSTGGYPHTDKLIF.

This clone was counted a few times. Other DNA sequences of this sample code for an identical CDR3. This chain joins TRDV2 and TRDJ3, with 9 bases fitting TRDD3. The CDR3 is made up of 18 amino acids. J gave up 1 base and V 0 bases, and 3 bases lay outside the gene matches. Germline assignment: CDR1 GEAIGNYY and CDR2 EKD. The CDR3 DNA is TGTGCCTGTGACACCGGGGGATACCGATCCTGGGACACCCGACAGATGTTTTTC. It codes for CACDTGGYRSWDTRQMFF.

By its share, this clone is medium-sized. A read error may explain this, as a much larger clone is one base away. The genes are TRDV2 and TRDJ2; TRDD3 matches at 11 bases. V gave up 2 bases and J gave up 3 bases; unmatched junction bases: 1. The germline V gene encodes CDR1 GEAIGNYY and CDR2 EKD. The CDR3 is made up of 15 amino acids. The CDR3 spells CACDILGDMTAQLFF. DNA of the CDR3: TGTGCCTGTGACATACTGGGGGATATGACAGCACAACTCTTCTTT.

This clone qualifies as medium-sized. The J gene is TRDJ3, the V gene TRDV2; the match to TRDD3 covers 11 bases. Germline values: CDR1 GEAIGNYY, CDR2 EKD. V lost 4 bases, J lost 3 bases, and 7 bases stayed unmatched. CDR3 length: 18 amino acids. The CDR3 DNA reads TGTGCCTGTGAGCCCGTACTGGGGGATATCTGGGACACCCGACAGATGTTTTTC. Amino acids: CACEPVLGDIWDTRQMFF.

This clone is deemed medium-sized. The same CDR3 arises from other DNA sequences in this sample as well. The rearrangement joins TRDV2 to TRDJ3; 8 nucleotides agree with TRDD3. Germline V lookup: CDR1 GEAIGNYY, CDR2 EKD. The CDR3 extends over 19 amino acids. V was clipped by 3 bases and J by 0 bases; unmatched bases: 9. DNA of the CDR3: TGTGCCTGTGACTCAACTGGGGGCCCAAGCTCCTGGGACACCCGACAGATGTTTTTC. Protein product: CACDSTGGPSSWDTRQMFF.

This clone is medium-sized. This CDR3 is also generated by other DNA sequences in the sample. The V and J genes are TRDV2 and TRDJ3; 12 bases line up with TRDD3. The V gene's germline CDR1 is GEAIGNYY and CDR2 EKD. J lost 0 bases, V lost 0 bases, and 2 bases had no gene match. This CDR3 has 19 residues. The CDR3, as DNA: TGTGCCTGTGACACCCTGGGGGATACGAGCTCCTGGGACACCCGACAGATGTTTTTC. Encoded protein: CACDTLGDTSSWDTRQMFF.

This clone is categorized as medium-sized. The DNA is left out, because the CDR3 cannot be placed on it with certainty; the CDR3 is given as TCRdb lists it. The V gene corresponds to TRAV29/DV5; no J gene was called; the listed D gene, TRDD3, was not tested against the DNA. Both ends counted, the CDR3 spans 21 residues. Germline loops: CDR1 NSMFDY, CDR2 ISSIKDK. CDR3 sequence: CSVLLCSKRTGGYWDTRQMFF.

The chain employs TRDV2 and TRDJ3; 9 bases are shared with TRDD3. Germline CDR1 reads GEAIGNYY; CDR2 reads EKD. The CDR3 has 19 amino acids. Trimming at V came to 1 base and at J to 0 bases, leaving 6 bases not matched to a gene. DNA for the CDR3: TGTGCCTGTGACACGGGCTGGGGGATGAGCTCCTGGGACACCCGACAGATGTTTTTC. Protein product: CACDTGWGMSSWDTRQMFF.

This clone was seen more than once but under ten times. V usage is TRDV2 and J usage is TRDJ3, with 9 nucleotides matching TRDD3. Losses at the gene ends were 0 bases for V and 0 bases for J; bases not matched to a gene: 5. Germline V lookup: CDR1 GEAIGNYY, CDR2 EKD. The CDR3 runs to 19 residues. The CDR3 sequence is CACDTVLGIRSWDTRQMFF. CDR3 DNA: TGTGCCTGTGACACCGTACTGGGGATACGCTCCTGGGACACCCGACAGATGTTTTTC.

This clone is categorized as medium-sized. A much bigger clone sits one base away, suggesting this may be a read error. The chain is built from TRDV2 and TRDJ3, with TRDD3 identical over 11 bases. From germline, CDR1 is GEAIGNYY and CDR2 EKD. CDR3 size: 18 residues. This chain's CDR3 is CACDTAGGYSWDTRQVFF. CDR3 bases: TGTGCCTGTGACACCGCTGGGGGATACTCCTGGGACACCCGACAGGTGTTTTTC.

This clone was seen a few times. V and J are TRDV2 and TRDJ3, with TRDD3 identical over 7 bases. Germline matching of the DNA provided the J gene here, since TCRdb leaves it blank. J was trimmed by 0 bases and V by 2 bases; bases with no gene match: 9. There are 19 residues in the CDR3. The germline V gene has CDR1 GEAIGNYY and CDR2 EKD. The CDR3 nucleotides are TGTGCCTGTGACATCTGGGGGGCAGAAGGCTCCTGGGACACCCGACAGATGTTTTTC. Its protein product is CACDIWGAEGSWDTRQMFF.